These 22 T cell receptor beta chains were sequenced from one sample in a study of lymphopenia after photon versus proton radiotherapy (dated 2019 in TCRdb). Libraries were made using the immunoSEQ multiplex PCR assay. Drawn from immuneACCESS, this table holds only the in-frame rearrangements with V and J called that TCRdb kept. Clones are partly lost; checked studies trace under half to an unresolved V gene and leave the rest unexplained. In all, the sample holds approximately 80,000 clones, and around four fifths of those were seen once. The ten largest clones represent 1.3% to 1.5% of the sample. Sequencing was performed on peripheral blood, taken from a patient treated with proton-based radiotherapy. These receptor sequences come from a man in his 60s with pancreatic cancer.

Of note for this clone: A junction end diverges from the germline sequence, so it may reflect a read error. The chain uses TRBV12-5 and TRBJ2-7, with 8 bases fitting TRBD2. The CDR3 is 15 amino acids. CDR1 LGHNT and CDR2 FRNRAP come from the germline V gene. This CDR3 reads CASVRPGHRGGRHCF. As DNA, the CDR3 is TGTGCTAGTGTCCGTCCAGGACACCGAGGCGGGAGGCACTGCTTC.

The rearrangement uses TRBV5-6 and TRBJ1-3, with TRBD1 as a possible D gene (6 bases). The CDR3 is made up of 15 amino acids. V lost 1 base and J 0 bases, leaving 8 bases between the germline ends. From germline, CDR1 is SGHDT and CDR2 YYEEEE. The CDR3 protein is CASSLRGGSGNTIYF. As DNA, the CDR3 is TGTGCCAGCAGCTTGAGAGGGGGCTCTGGAAACACCATATATTTT.

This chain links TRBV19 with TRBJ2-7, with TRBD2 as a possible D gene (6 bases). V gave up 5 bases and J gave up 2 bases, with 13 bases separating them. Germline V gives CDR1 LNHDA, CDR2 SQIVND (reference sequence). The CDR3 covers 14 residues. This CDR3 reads CASSDRLGPYEQYF. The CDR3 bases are TGTGCCAGTAGTGATAGACTAGGCCCCTACGAGCAGTACTTC.

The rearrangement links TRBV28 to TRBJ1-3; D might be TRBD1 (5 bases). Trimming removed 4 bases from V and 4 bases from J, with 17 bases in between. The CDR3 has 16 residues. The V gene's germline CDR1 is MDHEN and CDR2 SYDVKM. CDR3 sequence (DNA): TGTGCCAGCAGTTCGGCCGGGACTCAGGGAGGAAACACCATATATTTT. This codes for CASSSAGTQGGNTIYF.

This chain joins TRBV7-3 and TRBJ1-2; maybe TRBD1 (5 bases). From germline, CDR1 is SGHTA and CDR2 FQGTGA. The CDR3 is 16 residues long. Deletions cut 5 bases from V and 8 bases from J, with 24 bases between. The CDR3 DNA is TGTGCCAGCAGCCCCTCGCCGGGGGACTCTTCTCGAGGCTACACCTTC. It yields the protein CASSPSPGDSSRGYTF.

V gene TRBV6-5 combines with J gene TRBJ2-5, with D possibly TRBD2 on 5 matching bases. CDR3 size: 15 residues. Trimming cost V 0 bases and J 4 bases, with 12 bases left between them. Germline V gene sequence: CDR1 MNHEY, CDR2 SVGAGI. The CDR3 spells CASSYSRVASETQYF. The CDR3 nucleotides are TGTGCCAGCAGTTACTCGAGGGTAGCGTCAGAGACCCAGTACTTC.

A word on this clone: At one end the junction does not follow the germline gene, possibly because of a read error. The CDR3 DNA reads as TGTGCCAGCAGTCGACTAGCAGAAGAGAGCCAGTACTTC. The encoded protein is CASSRLAEESQYF. V is TRBV2 and J is TRBJ2-5, with 7 bases that match TRBD2. Germline V CDR1 and CDR2: SNHLY, FYNNEI. The CDR3 is 13 amino acids. Based on the CDR3 plus reference TRBV2 and TRBJ2-5, the full variable domain is EPEVTQTPSHQVTQMGQEVILRCVPISNHLYFYWYRQILGQKVEFLVSFYNNEISEKSEIFDDQFSVERPDGSNFTLKIRSTKLEDSAMYFCASSRLAEESQYFGPGTRLLVL.

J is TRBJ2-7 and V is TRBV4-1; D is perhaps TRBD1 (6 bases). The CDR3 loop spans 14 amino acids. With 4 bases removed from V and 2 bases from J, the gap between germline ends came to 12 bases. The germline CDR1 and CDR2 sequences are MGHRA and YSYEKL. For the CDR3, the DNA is TGCGCCAGCAGCCGTGGACAGTCTACCTACGAGCAGTACTTC. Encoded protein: CASSRGQSTYEQYF.

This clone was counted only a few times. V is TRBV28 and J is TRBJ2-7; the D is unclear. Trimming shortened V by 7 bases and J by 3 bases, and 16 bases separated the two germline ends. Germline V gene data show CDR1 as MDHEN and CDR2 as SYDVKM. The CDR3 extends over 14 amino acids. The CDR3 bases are TGTGCCAGCATGGGCCCAGACTCCGGCTACGAGCAGTACTTC. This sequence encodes CASMGPDSGYEQYF. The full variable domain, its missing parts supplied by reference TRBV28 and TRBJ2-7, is DVKVTQSSRYLVKRTGEKVFLECVQDMDHENMFWYRQDPGLGLRLIYFSYDVKMKEKGDIPEGYSVSREKKERFSLILESASTNQTSMYLCASMGPDSGYEQYFGPGTRLTVT.

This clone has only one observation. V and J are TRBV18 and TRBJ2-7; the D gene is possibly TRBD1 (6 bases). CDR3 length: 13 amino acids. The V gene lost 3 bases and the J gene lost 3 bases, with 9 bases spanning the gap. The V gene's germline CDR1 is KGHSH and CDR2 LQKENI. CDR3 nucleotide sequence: TGTGCCAGCTCACCGACAGGACTCTACGAGCAGTACTTC. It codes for CASSPTGLYEQYF.

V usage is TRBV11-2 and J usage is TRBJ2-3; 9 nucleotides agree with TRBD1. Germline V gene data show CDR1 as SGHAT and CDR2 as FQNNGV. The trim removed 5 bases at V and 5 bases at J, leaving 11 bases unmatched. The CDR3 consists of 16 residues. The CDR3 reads CASSAHRDREGDTQYF. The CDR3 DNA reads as TGTGCCAGCAGCGCCCACCGGGACAGGGAGGGAGATACGCAGTATTTT.

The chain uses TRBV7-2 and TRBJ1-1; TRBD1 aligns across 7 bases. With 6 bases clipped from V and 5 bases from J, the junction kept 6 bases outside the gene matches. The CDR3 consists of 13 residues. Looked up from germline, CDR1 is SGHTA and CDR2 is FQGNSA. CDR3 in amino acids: CASRSTGATEAFF. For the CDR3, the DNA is TGTGCCAGCAGGTCTACAGGGGCGACTGAAGCTTTCTTT.

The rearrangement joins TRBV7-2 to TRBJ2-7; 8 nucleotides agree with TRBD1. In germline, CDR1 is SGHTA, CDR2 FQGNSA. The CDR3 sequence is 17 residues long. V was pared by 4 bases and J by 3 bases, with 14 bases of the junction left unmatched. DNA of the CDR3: TGTGCCAGCAGCTCGCCAGGGGGCAGGGGGTACAACTACGAGCAGTACTTC. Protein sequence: CASSSPGGRGYNYEQYF.

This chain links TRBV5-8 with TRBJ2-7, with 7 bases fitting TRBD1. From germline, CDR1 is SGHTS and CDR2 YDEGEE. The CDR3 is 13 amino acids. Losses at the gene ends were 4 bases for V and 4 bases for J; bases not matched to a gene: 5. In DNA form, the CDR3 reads TGTGCCAGCAGCATAAAACAGGGGTACGAGCAGTACTTC. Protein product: CASSIKQGYEQYF.

The CDR3 loop is CASSLPDREQYF. In DNA, the CDR3 is TGTGCCAGTAGTCTACCCGACAGGGAGCAGTACTTC. The gene calls are TRBV19 and TRBJ2-7; possible D gene TRBD1, 6 bases. The CDR3 sequence is 12 residues long. The V end was cut by 5 bases, the J end by 7 bases, with 12 bases between. CDR1 is LNHDA, CDR2 SQIVND, per germline (reference sequence).

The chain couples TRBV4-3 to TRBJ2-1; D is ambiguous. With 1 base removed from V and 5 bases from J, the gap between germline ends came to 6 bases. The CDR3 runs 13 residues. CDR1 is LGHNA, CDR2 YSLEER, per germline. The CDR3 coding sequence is TGCGCCAGCAGCCAAGGTTCCAACAATGAGCAGTTCTTC. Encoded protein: CASSQGSNNEQFF.

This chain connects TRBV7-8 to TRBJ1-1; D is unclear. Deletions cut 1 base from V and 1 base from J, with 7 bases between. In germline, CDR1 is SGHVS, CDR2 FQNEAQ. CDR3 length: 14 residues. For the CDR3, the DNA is TGTGCCAGCAGCTTAGGGCACCCGAACACTGAAGCTTTCTTT. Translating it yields CASSLGHPNTEAFF.

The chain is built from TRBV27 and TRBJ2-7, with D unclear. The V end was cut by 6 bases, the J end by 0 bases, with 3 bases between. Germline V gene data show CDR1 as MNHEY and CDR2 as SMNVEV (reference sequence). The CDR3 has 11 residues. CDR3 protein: CASRSSYEQYF. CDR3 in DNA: TGTGCCAGCAGGAGCTCCTACGAGCAGTACTTC.

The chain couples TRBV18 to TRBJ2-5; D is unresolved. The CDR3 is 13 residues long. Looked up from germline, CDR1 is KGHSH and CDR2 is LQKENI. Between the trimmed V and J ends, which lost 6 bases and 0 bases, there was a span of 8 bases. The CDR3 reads CASSIKNQETQYF. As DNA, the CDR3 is TGTGCCAGCTCGATTAAGAACCAAGAGACCCAGTACTTC.

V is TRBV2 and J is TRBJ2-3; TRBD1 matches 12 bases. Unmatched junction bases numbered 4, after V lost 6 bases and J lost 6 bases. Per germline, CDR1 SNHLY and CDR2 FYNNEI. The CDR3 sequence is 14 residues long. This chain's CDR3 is CASSGTGGFDTQYF. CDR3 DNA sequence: TGTGCCAGCAGCGGGACAGGGGGCTTCGATACGCAGTATTTT.

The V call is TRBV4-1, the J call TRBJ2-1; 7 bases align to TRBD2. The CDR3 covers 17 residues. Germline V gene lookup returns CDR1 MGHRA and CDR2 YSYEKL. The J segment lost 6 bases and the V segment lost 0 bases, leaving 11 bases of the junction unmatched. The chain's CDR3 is CASSQESSGRSINEQFF. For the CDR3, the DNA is TGCGCCAGCAGCCAAGAGTCCTCCGGGAGGTCGATCAATGAGCAGTTCTTC.

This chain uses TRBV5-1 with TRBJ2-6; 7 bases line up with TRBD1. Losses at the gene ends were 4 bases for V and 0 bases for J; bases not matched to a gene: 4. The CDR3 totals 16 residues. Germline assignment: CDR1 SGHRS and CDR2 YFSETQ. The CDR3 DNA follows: TGCGCCAGCAGCGGGGACAGTAGCTCTGGGGCCAACGTCCTGACTTTC. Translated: CASSGDSSSGANVLTF.